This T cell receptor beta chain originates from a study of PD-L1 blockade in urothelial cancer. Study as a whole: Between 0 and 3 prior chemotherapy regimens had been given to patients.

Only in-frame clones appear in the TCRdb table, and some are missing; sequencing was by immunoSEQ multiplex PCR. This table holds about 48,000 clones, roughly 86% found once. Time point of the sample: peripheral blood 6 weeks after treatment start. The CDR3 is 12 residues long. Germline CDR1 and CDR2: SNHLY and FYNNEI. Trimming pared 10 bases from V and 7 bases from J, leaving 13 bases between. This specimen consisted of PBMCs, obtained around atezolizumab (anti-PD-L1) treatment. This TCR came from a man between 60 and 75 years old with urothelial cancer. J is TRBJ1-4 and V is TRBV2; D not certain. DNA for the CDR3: TGTGCCACCCGGTCGTACTCTGAAAAACTGTTTTTT. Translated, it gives CATRSYSEKLFF.